What follows is one TCR beta chain and its context. Clones were sequenced by immunoSEQ multiplex PCR, and TCRdb holds only the in-frame ones, with some missing. The repertoire includes some 100,000 clones, roughly 80% of them detected once, and roughly 25% sits in the top ten. This entry is derived from a study of blood T cell repertoires in COVID-19. Looking at the study overall: Italy, Spain and the United States were the sources of the convalescent and acute COVID-19 samples. In each case, the material was cDNA or gDNA derived from T cells, B-cell-depleted T cells, or PBMCs.

Trimming removed 0 bases from V and 7 bases from J; junction bases left unmatched: 5. CDR1 is LGHNA, CDR2 YSLEER, per germline. The CDR3 extends over 15 amino acids. The rearrangement joins TRBV4-3 to TRBJ2-2, with 7 bases aligning to TRBD1. The receptor's source is an older man with active or convalescent COVID-19. The sample consisted of peripheral blood. As DNA, the CDR3 is TGCGCCAGCAGCCAAGAGACAGGGAATGTCGGGGAGCTGTTTTTT. Translating it yields CASSQETGNVGELFF.